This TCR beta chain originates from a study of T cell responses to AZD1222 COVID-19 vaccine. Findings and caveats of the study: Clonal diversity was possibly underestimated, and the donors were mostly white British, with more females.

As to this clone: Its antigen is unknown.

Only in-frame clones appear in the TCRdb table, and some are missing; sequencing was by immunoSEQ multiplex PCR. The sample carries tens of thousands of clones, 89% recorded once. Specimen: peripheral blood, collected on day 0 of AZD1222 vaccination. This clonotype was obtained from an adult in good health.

The CDR3 here is CSASGLSFYEQYF. The CDR3 DNA reads as TGCAGTGCCAGTGGCCTTTCCTTCTACGAGCAGTACTTC. The chain employs TRBV20-1 and TRBJ2-7; D remains unclear. Per the germline V gene, CDR1 is DFQATT and CDR2 is SNEGSKA (reference sequence). The CDR3 is 13 residues long. V was pared by 6 bases and J by 3 bases, with 15 bases between.